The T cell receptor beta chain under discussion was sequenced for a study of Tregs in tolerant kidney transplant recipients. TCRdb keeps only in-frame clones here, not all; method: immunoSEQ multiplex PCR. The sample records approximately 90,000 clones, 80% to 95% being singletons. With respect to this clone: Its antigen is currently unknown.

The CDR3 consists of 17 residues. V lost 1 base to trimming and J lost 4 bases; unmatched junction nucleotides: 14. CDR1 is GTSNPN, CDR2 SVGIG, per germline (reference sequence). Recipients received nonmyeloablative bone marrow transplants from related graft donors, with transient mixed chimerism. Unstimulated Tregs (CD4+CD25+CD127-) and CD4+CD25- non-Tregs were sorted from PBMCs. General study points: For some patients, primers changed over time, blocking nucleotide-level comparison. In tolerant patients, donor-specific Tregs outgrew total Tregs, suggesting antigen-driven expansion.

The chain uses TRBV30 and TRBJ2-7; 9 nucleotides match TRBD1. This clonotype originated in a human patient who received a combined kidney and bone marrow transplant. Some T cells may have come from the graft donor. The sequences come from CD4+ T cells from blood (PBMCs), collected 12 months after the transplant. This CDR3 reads CAWSEGAPGQGVYEQYF. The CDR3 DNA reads TGTGCCTGGAGTGAGGGGGCTCCGGGACAGGGTGTATACGAGCAGTACTTC.